This section outlines one T cell receptor beta chain sequence together with its context. In the authors' methods: Amplifying reference gene primers gave estimates of nucleated cell counts. The method was immunoSEQ multiplex PCR; TCRdb's version includes in-frame clones alone and lacks a portion of them. V and J calls and clone size are copied from that table; D and trimming were computed from the DNA. The table records 150,000 to 200,000 clones, about 85% of them present only once. Trimming removed 0 bases from V and 0 bases from J, with 12 bases in between. In germline, CDR1 is LGHDT, CDR2 YNNKEL (reference sequence). This CDR3 comprises 18 residues. This record comes from a study of blood T cell repertoires in COVID-19.

Material: peripheral blood. The source of this sequence is a man aged 18 to 29 with acute or convalescent COVID-19. The V call is TRBV3-1 (or the pseudogene TRBV3-2), the J call TRBJ1-6; D uncertain. Here the CDR3 DNA reads TGTGCCAGCAGCCAAGATTTGGTCGTGAGCTCCTATAATTCACCCCTCCACTTT. Its protein is CASSQDLVVSSYNSPLHF.